This TCR beta chain came from a study of blood T cell repertoires in COVID-19. The protocol was immunoSEQ multiplex PCR, while the TCRdb copy is restricted to in-frame clones and leaves out a portion. The table has about 110,000 clones, 70% to 90% seen once. This clone was picked up one time. CDR1 and CDR2 from the germline V gene are SGHRS and YFSETQ. The CDR3 loop spans 15 amino acids. V was trimmed by 5 bases and J by 6 bases, leaving 20 bases between them. The TCR sequence derives from a human donor in a cohort sampled during active COVID-19. V usage is TRBV5-1 and J usage is TRBJ1-1, with D maybe TRBD1 (5 bases). Sample: peripheral blood. The CDR3 sequence: CASSSDPGRDAEAFF. The CDR3 coding sequence is TGCGCCAGCAGTTCCGACCCAGGGAGGGACGCTGAAGCTTTCTTT.